This TCR beta chain was sequenced during a study of Graves' ophthalmopathy and Graves' hyperthyroidism. General study points: With 70.59% sensitivity and over 72% specificity, the model predicted ophthalmopathy progression.

In germline, CDR1 is LNHDA, CDR2 SQIVND (reference sequence). V lost 5 bases, J lost 4 bases, and 7 bases stayed unmatched. The CDR3 sequence is 15 residues long. Regarding this clonotype: Its specificity is unknown. A much larger clone lies one base from this, so it may be a read error.

TCR beta CDR3 amplification used RNA transcripts. First-round RT-PCR employed HTBI primers, with a second-round multiplex PCR after it. One entry per CDR3 protein results from TCRdb running MiXCR on the multiplex PCR reads. The sample lists over a million distinct CDR3 sequences; 35% to 40% were seen once. The receptor was derived from an adult man with Graves' hyperthyroidism. Sequenced: peripheral blood or thyroid tissue (not recorded which). J is TRBJ1-2 and V is TRBV19; TRBD1 aligns across 10 bases. This chain's CDR3 is CASSARTGGGYGYTF. CDR3 DNA: TGTGCCAGTAGTGCGAGGACAGGGGGAGGCTATGGCTACACCTTC.